This T cell receptor beta chain came from a study of CD8 T cells in ankylosing spondylitis (dated by TCRdb to about 2017). The study in broad terms: The study set out to find disease-linked TCR variants by profiling T cell receptor beta repertoires in ankylosing spondylitis patients and healthy donors. In total, the full study cohort was made up of some 110 healthy donors and about two dozen ankylosing spondylitis patients. Samples of peripheral blood were taken, and for ankylosing spondylitis patients, synovial fluid was collected as well. Findings and caveats that apply to the study as a whole: Significant enrichment of the disease-linked clones was reported in matched synovial fluid samples from ankylosing spondylitis patients. In peripheral blood, the disease-linked clones were found at relatively low frequencies and had a CD8+ phenotype. A TCR beta motif made up of several highly homologous amino acid variants appeared to be characteristic of blood from ankylosing spondylitis patients. Some motif variants had previously been reported in the synovial fluid and blood of reactive arthritis patients, which suggests shared mechanisms of disease initiation.

This clonotype has just one count. This receptor's antigen is unknown. No much larger clone exists at a distance of one base, and base qualities are not known. Evidence from one read is weak. The germline V gene specifies SQVTM as CDR1 and ANQGSEA as CDR2. V is clipped by 6 bases and J by 8 bases, and the sequence between their germline boundaries is 10 bases long. Measured from the cysteine to the phenylalanine, the CDR3 is 10 residues long. This entry keeps only the CDR3 DNA: 30 bases, framed from base 1. The sequencing machine was an Illumina HiSeq 2500. Quantitative 5'-RACE with molecular barcodes was the method used to prepare the TCR beta libraries. The authors processed their data as follows. A new computational method based on a probabilistic model of VDJ rearrangement was used to identify disease-linked TCR variants. TCRdb reprocessing: public reads trimmed at Q25 with fastp, clones called with MiXCR, in-frame beta chains kept. Rows matching on CDR3 protein sequence are summarized as one entry with the most common DNA and genes. For this entry, the V and J calls and clone size follow TCRdb and not the study's own pipeline. A total of fewer than 750,000 distinct CDR3 sequences appear in this sample, 15% to 20% of them only once. Clones ranked in the top ten supply around a fifth of the sample.

The clonotype originates from a male donor with ankylosing spondylitis. Sequences were obtained from blood, either unsorted or a sorted T cell fraction (not recorded which). The chain is encoded by TRBV29-1 joined to TRBJ1-1; the D gene cannot be resolved reliably. The CDR3 protein: CSVQRMEAFF. Read as DNA, the sequence is TGCAGCGTGCAGAGGATGGAAGCTTTCTTT.